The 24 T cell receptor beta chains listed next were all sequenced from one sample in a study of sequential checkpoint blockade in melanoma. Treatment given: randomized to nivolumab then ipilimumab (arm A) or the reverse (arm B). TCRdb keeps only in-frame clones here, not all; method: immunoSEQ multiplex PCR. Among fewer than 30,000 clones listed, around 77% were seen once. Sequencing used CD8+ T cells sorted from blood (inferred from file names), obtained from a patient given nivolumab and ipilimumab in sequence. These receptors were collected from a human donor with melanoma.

The CDR3 sequence is CASSFSGGAWETQYF. CDR3 in DNA: TGTGCCAGCAGCTTTAGCGGGGGGGCCTGGGAGACCCAGTACTTC. This rearrangement joins TRBV5-6 to TRBJ2-5, with 11 bases fitting TRBD2. Trimming at V came to 2 bases and at J to 5 bases, leaving 5 bases not matched to a gene. The CDR3 runs 15 residues. CDR1 and CDR2 from the germline V gene are SGHDT and YYEEEE.

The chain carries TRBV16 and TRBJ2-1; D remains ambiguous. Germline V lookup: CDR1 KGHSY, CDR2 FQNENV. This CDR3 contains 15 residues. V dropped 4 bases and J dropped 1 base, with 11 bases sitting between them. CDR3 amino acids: CASSPGWSSYNEQFF. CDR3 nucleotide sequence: TGTGCCAGCAGCCCCGGATGGAGTTCCTACAATGAGCAGTTCTTC.

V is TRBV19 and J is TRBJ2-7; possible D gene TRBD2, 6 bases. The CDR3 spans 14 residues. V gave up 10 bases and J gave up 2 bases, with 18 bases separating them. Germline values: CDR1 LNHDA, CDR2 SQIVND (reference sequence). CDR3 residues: CATREVLSPYEQYF. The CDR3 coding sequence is TGTGCCACAAGGGAGGTCTTAAGTCCCTACGAGCAGTACTTC. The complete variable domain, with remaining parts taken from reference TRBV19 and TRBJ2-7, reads DGGITQSPKYLFRKEGQNVTLSCEQNLNHDAMYWYRQDPGQGLRLIYYSQIVNDFQKGDIAEGYSVSREKKESFPLTVTSAQKNPTAFYLCATREVLSPYEQYFGPGTRLTVT.

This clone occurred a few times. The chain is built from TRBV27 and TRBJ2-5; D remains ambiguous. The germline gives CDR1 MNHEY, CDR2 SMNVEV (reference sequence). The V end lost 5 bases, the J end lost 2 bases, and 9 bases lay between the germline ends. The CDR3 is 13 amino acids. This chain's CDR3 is CASSHTPQETQYF. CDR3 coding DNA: TGTGCCAGCAGTCACACCCCGCAAGAGACCCAGTACTTC.

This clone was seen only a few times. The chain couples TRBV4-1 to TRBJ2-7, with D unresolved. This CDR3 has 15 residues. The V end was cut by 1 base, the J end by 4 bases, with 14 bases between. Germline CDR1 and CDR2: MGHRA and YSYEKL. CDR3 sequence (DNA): TGCGCCAGCAGCCAAGTCTTTCCTACTCCGTACGAGCAGTACTTC. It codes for CASSQVFPTPYEQYF.

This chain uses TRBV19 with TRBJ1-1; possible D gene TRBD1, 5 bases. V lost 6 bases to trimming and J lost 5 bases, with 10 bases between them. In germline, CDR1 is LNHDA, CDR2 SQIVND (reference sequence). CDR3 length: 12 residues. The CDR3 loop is CASRGGVTEAFF. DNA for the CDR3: TGTGCCAGTAGGGGGGGAGTAACTGAAGCTTTCTTT.

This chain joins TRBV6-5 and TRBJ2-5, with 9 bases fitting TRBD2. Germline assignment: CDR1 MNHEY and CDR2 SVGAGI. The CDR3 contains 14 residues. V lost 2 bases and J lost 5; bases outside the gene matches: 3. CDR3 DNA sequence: TGTGCCAGCAGTTACCCTCTAGCGGGGGAGACCCAGTACTTC. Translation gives CASSYPLAGETQYF.

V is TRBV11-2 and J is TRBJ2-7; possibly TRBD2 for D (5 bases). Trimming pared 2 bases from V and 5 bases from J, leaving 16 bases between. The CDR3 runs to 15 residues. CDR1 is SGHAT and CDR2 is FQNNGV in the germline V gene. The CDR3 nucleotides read TGTGCCAGCAGCTTAAGCGCGGGCGGACCCGACGAGCAGTACTTC. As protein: CASSLSAGGPDEQYF.

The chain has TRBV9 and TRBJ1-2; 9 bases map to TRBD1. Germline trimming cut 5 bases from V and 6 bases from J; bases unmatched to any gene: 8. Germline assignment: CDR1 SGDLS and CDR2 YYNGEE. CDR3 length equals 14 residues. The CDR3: CASRATGGRHGYTF. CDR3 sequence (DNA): TGTGCCAGCAGGGCTACAGGGGGCAGGCATGGCTACACCTTC.

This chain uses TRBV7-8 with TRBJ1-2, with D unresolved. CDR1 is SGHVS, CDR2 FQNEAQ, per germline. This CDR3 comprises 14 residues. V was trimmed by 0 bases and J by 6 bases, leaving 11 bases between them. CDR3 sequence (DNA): TGTGCCAGCAGCTTAGCGTCCCACAGAGATGGCTACACCTTC. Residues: CASSLASHRDGYTF.

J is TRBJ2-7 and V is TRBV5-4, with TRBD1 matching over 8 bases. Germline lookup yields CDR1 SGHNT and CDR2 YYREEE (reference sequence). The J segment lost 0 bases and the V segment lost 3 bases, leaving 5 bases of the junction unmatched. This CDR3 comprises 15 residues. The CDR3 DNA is TGTGCCAGCAGCTGGGGACAGGACTTCTCCTACGAGCAGTACTTC. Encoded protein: CASSWGQDFSYEQYF. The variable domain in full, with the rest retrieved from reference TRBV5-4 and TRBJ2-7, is ETGVTQSPTHLIKTRGQQVTLRCSSQSGHNTVSWYQQALGQGPQFIFQYYREEENGRGNFPPRFSGLQFPNYSSELNVNALELDDSALYLCASSWGQDFSYEQYFGPGTRLTVT.

The CDR3 DNA reads as TGTGCCAGCAGCAAGGACAGGGCAGAAGAAGAGACCCAGTACTTC. Its protein is CASSKDRAEEETQYF. J is TRBJ2-5 and V is TRBV7-7, with 8 bases matching TRBD1. Unmatched junction bases numbered 8, after V lost 5 bases and J lost 3 bases. The CDR3 loop spans 15 amino acids. Germline assignment: CDR1 SSHAT and CDR2 FNYEAQ (reference sequence).

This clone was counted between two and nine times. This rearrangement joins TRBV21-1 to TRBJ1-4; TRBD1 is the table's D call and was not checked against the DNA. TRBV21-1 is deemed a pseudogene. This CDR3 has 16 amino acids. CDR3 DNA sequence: TGTGCCAGCAGCAAAGACAGGGGGTCGAGTAATGAAAAACTGTTTTTT. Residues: CASSKDRGSSNEKLFF.

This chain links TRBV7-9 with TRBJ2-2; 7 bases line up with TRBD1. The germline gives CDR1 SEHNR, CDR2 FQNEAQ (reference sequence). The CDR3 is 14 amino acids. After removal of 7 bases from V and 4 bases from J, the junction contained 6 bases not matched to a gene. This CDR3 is CASKEQGVTGELFF. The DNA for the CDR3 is TGTGCCAGCAAGGAGCAGGGGGTCACCGGGGAGCTGTTTTTT. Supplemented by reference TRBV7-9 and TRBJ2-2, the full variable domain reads DTGVSQNPRHKITKRGQNVTFRCDPISEHNRLYWYRQTLGQGPEFLTYFQNEAQLEKSRLLSDRFSAERPKGSFSTLEIQRTEQGDSAMYLCASKEQGVTGELFFGEGSRLTVL.

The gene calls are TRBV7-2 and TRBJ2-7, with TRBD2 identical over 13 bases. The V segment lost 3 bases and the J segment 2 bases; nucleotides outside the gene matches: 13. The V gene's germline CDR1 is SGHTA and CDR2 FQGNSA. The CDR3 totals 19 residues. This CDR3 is CASSFGSGTSGEFTYEQYF. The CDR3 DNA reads TGTGCCAGCAGCTTTGGCAGCGGGACTAGCGGGGAGTTTACCTACGAGCAGTACTTC.

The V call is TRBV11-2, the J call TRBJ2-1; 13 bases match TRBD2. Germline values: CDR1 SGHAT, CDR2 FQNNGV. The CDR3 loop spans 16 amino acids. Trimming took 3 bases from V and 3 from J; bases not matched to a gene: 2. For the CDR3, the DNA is TGTGCCAGCAGCTTGGGACTAGCGGGGATCTACAATGAGCAGTTCTTC. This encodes CASSLGLAGIYNEQFF.

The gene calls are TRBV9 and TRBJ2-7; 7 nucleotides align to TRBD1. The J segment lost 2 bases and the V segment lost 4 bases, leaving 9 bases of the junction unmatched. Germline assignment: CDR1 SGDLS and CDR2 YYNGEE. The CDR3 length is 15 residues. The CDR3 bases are TGTGCCAGCAGCTCCACCGGGACAGCTACCTACGAGCAGTACTTC. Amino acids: CASSSTGTATYEQYF.

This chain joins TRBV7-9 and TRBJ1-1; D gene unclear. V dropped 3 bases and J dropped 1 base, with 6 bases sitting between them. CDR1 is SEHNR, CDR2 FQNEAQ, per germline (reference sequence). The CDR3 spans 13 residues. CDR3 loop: CASSFPQNTEAFF. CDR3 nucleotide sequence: TGTGCCAGCAGCTTTCCCCAGAACACTGAAGCTTTCTTT.

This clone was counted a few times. CDR3 in DNA: TGTGCCATCAGTGCATTACAGGGGGAGACTGAAGCTTTCTTT. Translating it yields CAISALQGETEAFF. J is TRBJ1-1 and V is TRBV10-3, with 8 bases lining up with TRBD1. The CDR3 consists of 14 residues. The trim removed 4 bases at V and 5 bases at J, leaving 6 bases unmatched. Germline CDR1 reads ENHRY; CDR2 reads SYGVKD.

The DNA of the CDR3 is TGCAGCGTTGGAGGTGATTCCAAGAACGAGCAGTACTTC. Encoded protein: CSVGGDSKNEQYF. The V call is TRBV29-1, the J call TRBJ2-5; D is unclear. The J call is in doubt because the DNA end fits TRBJ2-7 better. The germline gives CDR1 SQVTM, CDR2 ANQGSEA. This CDR3 comprises 13 residues.

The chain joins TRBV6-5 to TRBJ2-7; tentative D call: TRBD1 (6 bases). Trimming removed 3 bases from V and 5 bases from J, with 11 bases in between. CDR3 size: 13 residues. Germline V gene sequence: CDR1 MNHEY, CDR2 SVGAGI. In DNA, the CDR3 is TGTGCCAGCAGTTATAACAGGGCCCACGAGCAGTACTTC. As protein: CASSYNRAHEQYF.

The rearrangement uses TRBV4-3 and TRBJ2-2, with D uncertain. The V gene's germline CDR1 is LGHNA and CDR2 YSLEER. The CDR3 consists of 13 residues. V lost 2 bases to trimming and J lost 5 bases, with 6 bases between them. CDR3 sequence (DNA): TGCGCCAGCAGCCAACCCGGGACCGGGGAGCTGTTTTTT. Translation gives CASSQPGTGELFF.

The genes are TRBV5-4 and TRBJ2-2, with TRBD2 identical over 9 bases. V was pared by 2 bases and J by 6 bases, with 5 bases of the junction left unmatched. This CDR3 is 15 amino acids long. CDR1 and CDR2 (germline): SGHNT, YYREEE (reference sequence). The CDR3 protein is CASSFRGGAPGELFF. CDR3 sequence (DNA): TGTGCCAGCAGCTTCCGCGGGGGGGCCCCCGGGGAGCTGTTTTTT.

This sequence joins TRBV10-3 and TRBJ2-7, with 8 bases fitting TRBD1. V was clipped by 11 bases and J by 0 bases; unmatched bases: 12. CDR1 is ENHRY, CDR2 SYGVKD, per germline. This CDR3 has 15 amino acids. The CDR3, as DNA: TGTGCCTCCGGAAACGACAGGGGTTCCTCCTACGAGCAGTACTTC. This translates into CASGNDRGSSYEQYF.